The 12 T cell receptor beta chains presented below share a single source sample, sequenced in a study of blood T cell repertoires in COVID-19. Measured with immunoSEQ multiplex PCR; TCRdb has only the in-frame clones, and not every one. The repertoire consists of a few hundred thousand clones, with under 90% occurring once and the leading ten covering just under 20%. Specimen: peripheral blood. Receptor source: a man aged 25 to 45 with active or convalescent COVID-19.

Only one count was recorded for this clone. This sequence joins TRBV11-3 and TRBJ2-5, with TRBD1 as a possible D gene (5 bases). V lost 5 bases to trimming and J lost 4 bases, with 11 bases between them. The germline gives CDR1 SGHNT, CDR2 YENEEA. The CDR3 extends over 13 amino acids. CDR3 nucleotide sequence: TGTGCCAGCAGCCCGCAGGGTTCAGAGACCCAGTACTTC. Its translation: CASSPQGSETQYF.

The CDR3 reads CASSFRGGYTF. The CDR3 DNA is TGTGCCAGCAGTTTTAGGGGGGGCTACACCTTC. The chain couples TRBV12-3 or TRBV12-4 to TRBJ1-2, with a weak D call TRBD1 (6 bases). Trimming left V 3 bases short and J 8 bases short, with 7 bases between. This CDR3 has 11 residues.

The V call is TRBV5-4, the J call TRBJ2-2; D is unclear. Germline V gene sequence: CDR1 SGHNT, CDR2 YYREEE (reference sequence). The V end lost 0 bases, the J end lost 7 bases, and 13 bases lay between the germline ends. CDR3 size: 15 residues. The CDR3 nucleotides read TGTGCCAGCAGCTTGGGATCCGGTAGTGGCGGGGAGCTGTTTTTT. As protein: CASSLGSGSGGELFF. Full variable domain (missing parts from reference TRBV5-4 and TRBJ2-2): ETGVTQSPTHLIKTRGQQVTLRCSSQSGHNTVSWYQQALGQGPQFIFQYYREEENGRGNFPPRFSGLQFPNYSSELNVNALELDDSALYLCASSLGSGSGGELFFGEGSRLTVL.

The rearrangement uses TRBV5-6 and TRBJ2-7, with a possible D match to TRBD2 (5 bases). CDR3 size: 13 residues. Trimming shortened V by 4 bases and J by 4 bases, and 12 bases separated the two germline ends. Germline V gene sequence: CDR1 SGHDT, CDR2 YYEEEE. In nucleotides, the CDR3 is TGTGCCAGCAGCCAGACTATTAGATACGAGCAGTACTTC. It is translated as CASSQTIRYEQYF.

This clone appeared a few times. V is TRBV14 and J is TRBJ1-1, with 9 bases lining up with TRBD1. Germline values: CDR1 SGHDN, CDR2 FVKESK. The CDR3 consists of 14 residues. V lost 4 bases, J lost 5 bases, and 5 bases stayed unmatched. The DNA of the CDR3 is TGTGCCAGCAGCCCTGGGACAGGGCTGACTGAAGCTTTCTTT. It specifies CASSPGTGLTEAFF.

The chain joins TRBV5-6 to TRBJ1-1, with unresolved D. The germline V and J ends were trimmed by 1 base and 1 base, with 5 bases remaining between them. Germline values: CDR1 SGHDT, CDR2 YYEEEE. CDR3 length: 13 residues. This CDR3 is CASSLSPNTEAFF. In DNA form, the CDR3 reads TGTGCCAGCAGCTTGAGCCCGAACACTGAAGCTTTCTTT. Full variable domain (missing parts from reference TRBV5-6 and TRBJ1-1): DAGVTQSPTHLIKTRGQQVTLRCSPKSGHDTVSWYQQALGQGPQFIFQYYEEEERQRGNFPDRFSGHQFPNYSSELNVNALLLGDSALYLCASSLSPNTEAFFGQGTRLTVV.

J is TRBJ2-2 and V is TRBV11-2; 10 positions agree with TRBD1. Losses at the gene ends were 3 bases for V and 2 bases for J; bases not matched to a gene: 3. Germline V lookup: CDR1 SGHAT, CDR2 FQNNGV. CDR3 length: 16 residues. The CDR3 spells CASSLTGGANTGELFF. CDR3 nucleotide sequence: TGTGCCAGCAGCTTGACAGGGGGCGCTAACACCGGGGAGCTGTTTTTT.

The chain is built from TRBV19 and TRBJ2-1; the match to TRBD2 covers 10 bases. CDR1 and CDR2 from the germline V gene are LNHDA and SQIVND (reference sequence). Trimming at V came to 1 base and at J to 8 bases, leaving 5 bases not matched to a gene. The CDR3 extends over 15 amino acids. The CDR3 spells CASSIGRLAGDEQFF. The CDR3 nucleotides read TGTGCCAGTAGTATAGGAAGGCTAGCGGGAGATGAGCAGTTCTTC. The full variable domain, its missing parts supplied by reference TRBV19 and TRBJ2-1, is DGGITQSPKYLFRKEGQNVTLSCEQNLNHDAMYWYRQDPGQGLRLIYYSQIVNDFQKGDIAEGYSVSREKKESFPLTVTSAQKNPTAFYLCASSIGRLAGDEQFFGPGTRLTVL.

The chain uses TRBV30 and TRBJ2-1, with TRBD2 matching 8 bases. This CDR3 comprises 14 residues. The J segment lost 4 bases and the V segment lost 2 bases, leaving 4 bases of the junction unmatched. Germline CDR1 reads GTSNPN; CDR2 reads SVGIG (reference sequence). The CDR3 DNA reads TGTGCCTGGAGTAGGGGACTAGGATACAATGAGCAGTTCTTC. Encoded protein: CAWSRGLGYNEQFF.

The genes are TRBV5-1 and TRBJ1-1; tentative D call: TRBD1 (6 bases). The V end lost 1 base, the J end lost 3 bases, and 10 bases lay between the germline ends. Germline V gene sequence: CDR1 SGHRS, CDR2 YFSETQ. This CDR3 comprises 14 residues. The CDR3 loop reads CASSLSTGYTEAFF. In DNA form, the CDR3 reads TGCGCCAGCAGCTTGTCGACAGGTTACACTGAAGCTTTCTTT.

V is TRBV6-1 and J is TRBJ1-5; D is ambiguous. Trimming removed 0 bases at V and 5 bases at J, with 8 bases between. Germline loops: CDR1 MNHNS, CDR2 SASEGT. The CDR3 loop spans 14 amino acids. CDR3 DNA: TGTGCCAGCAGTGAAGCTTCCGGTCATCAGCCCCAGCATTTT. It specifies CASSEASGHQPQHF.

The V call is TRBV19, the J call TRBJ2-1; 14 nucleotides match TRBD2. V was clipped by 5 bases and J by 8 bases; unmatched bases: 8. The CDR3 is made up of 16 amino acids. Germline CDR1 LNHDA, CDR2 SQIVND (reference sequence). The CDR3 sequence is CASSFLGTSGSYEQFF. Written as DNA, the CDR3 is TGTGCCAGTAGTTTTCTTGGGACTAGCGGGAGCTATGAGCAGTTCTTC.